This entry lists 24 T cell receptor beta chains sequenced from one sample in a study of shared clonotypes between healthy human individuals. Method: immunoSEQ multiplex PCR; TCRdb's copy keeps in-frame clones and lacks some. Among around 200,000 clones listed, 65% to 80% were seen once. Input material: memory CD4+ T cells sorted from blood. Subset defined: CD45RA-negative fraction. The receptors stem from a man aged 25 to 40 in good health.

This clone was seen a few times. This sequence joins TRBV6-5 and TRBJ2-7; TRBD2 aligns across 9 bases. This CDR3 has 15 amino acids. Unmatched junction bases numbered 10, after V lost 6 bases and J lost 4 bases. Germline-derived CDR1 and CDR2 are MNHEY and SVGAGI. The DNA of the CDR3 is TGTGCCAGCAGAGTAAGCGGGAGGCCTTTTTACGAGCAGTACTTC. It codes for CASRVSGRPFYEQYF.

V and J are TRBV5-5 and TRBJ1-2; no reliable D call. Looked up from germline, CDR1 is SGHKS and CDR2 is YYEKEE (reference sequence). CDR3 length: 15 residues. V was pared by 0 bases and J by 3 bases, with 12 bases between. The CDR3 region is CASSLGGPGDYGYTF. For the CDR3, the DNA is TGTGCCAGCAGCTTGGGCGGCCCTGGGGACTATGGCTACACCTTC.

The chain uses TRBV7-3 and TRBJ2-1; possibly TRBD1 for D (6 bases). The CDR3 sequence is 13 residues long. V dropped 3 bases and J dropped 5 bases, with 8 bases sitting between them. Germline V CDR1 and CDR2: SGHTA, FQGTGA. The CDR3 sequence is CASSLGHNNEQFF. The CDR3 DNA follows: TGTGCCAGCAGCTTGGGACACAACAATGAGCAGTTCTTC.

The chain combines TRBV29-1 with TRBJ2-2; unclear D gene. Trimming left V 4 bases short and J 3 bases short, with 12 bases between. Germline CDR1 and CDR2: SQVTM and ANQGSEA. The CDR3 has 14 amino acids. This CDR3 reads CSVVLGHDTGELFF. The CDR3 region has the DNA TGCAGCGTTGTATTGGGCCATGACACCGGGGAGCTGTTTTTT.

The chain links TRBV5-5 to TRBJ1-4, with D tentatively TRBD1 (5 bases). The CDR3 contains 13 residues. In germline, CDR1 is SGHKS, CDR2 YYEKEE (reference sequence). With 0 bases removed from V and 8 bases from J, the gap between germline ends came to 8 bases. DNA for the CDR3: TGTGCCAGCAGCTTGGGTGCAGGGGAAAAACTGTTTTTT. This translates into CASSLGAGEKLFF.

The rearrangement joins TRBV28 to TRBJ2-5; D is uncertain. The CDR3 spans 13 residues. Germline V gene data show CDR1 as MDHEN and CDR2 as SYDVKM. V was shortened by 3 bases and J by 3 bases, with 8 bases between the two germline ends. The CDR3 loop is CASSFNQEETQYF. The CDR3 nucleotides read TGTGCCAGCAGTTTTAACCAGGAAGAGACCCAGTACTTC.

The sample holds one count of this clone. The chain carries TRBV25-1 and TRBJ1-4; possible D gene TRBD1, 5 bases. Germline loops: CDR1 MGHDK, CDR2 SYGVNS. Trimming left V 7 bases short and J 6 bases short, with 21 bases between. The length of the CDR3 is 16 residues. CDR3 region: CASIPPGAAGDEKLFF. CDR3 DNA sequence: TGTGCCAGCATACCACCCGGGGCGGCGGGAGATGAAAAACTGTTTTTT.

The chain combines TRBV19 with TRBJ2-5; the D gene is possibly TRBD1 (7 bases). The germline V and J ends were trimmed by 1 base and 5 bases, with 11 bases remaining between them. This CDR3 region has 14 residues. The germline gives CDR1 LNHDA, CDR2 SQIVND (reference sequence). The CDR3 DNA reads TGTGCCAGTAGTATAGGAGCAGGGGGGGAGACCCAGTACTTC. Translated, it gives CASSIGAGGETQYF.

This chain links TRBV11-1 with TRBJ1-4; D ambiguous. Germline V gene data show CDR1 as SGHAT and CDR2 as FQDESV (reference sequence). Trimming took 5 bases from V and 4 from J, leaving 11 bases between them. CDR3 length: 14 residues. CDR3 amino acids: CASSRGEVNEKLFF. The CDR3 DNA is TGTGCCAGCAGCCGTGGAGAGGTTAATGAAAAACTGTTTTTT.

The V and J genes are TRBV7-2 and TRBJ2-1; 8 bases line up with TRBD2. Germline assignment: CDR1 SGHTA and CDR2 FQGNSA. The length of the CDR3 is 14 residues. Trimming cost V 5 bases and J 2 bases; bases outside gene matches: 2. For the CDR3, the DNA is TGTGCCAGCAGCGAGCGGGGGACCTACAATGAGCAGTTCTTC. This gives the protein CASSERGTYNEQFF.

The V and J genes are TRBV11-3 and TRBJ2-6; maybe TRBD1 (5 bases). Trimming took off 3 bases at V and 2 bases at J, with 14 bases between the two ends. The germline gives CDR1 SGHNT, CDR2 YENEEA. The CDR3 covers 17 residues. The CDR3 is CASSFSSSGTGANVLTF. The CDR3 nucleotides read TGTGCCAGCAGCTTTAGTTCCTCAGGGACTGGGGCCAACGTCCTGACTTTC.

This clone appeared a few times. The chain combines TRBV9 with TRBJ1-2, with D possibly being TRBD1 (6 bases). V dropped 3 bases and J dropped 4 bases, with 16 bases sitting between them. Germline loops: CDR1 SGDLS, CDR2 YYNGEE. This CDR3 has 15 residues. The CDR3 region has the DNA TGTGCCAGCAGCGAGAGTGCCAGGGGTGTCTATGGCTACACCTTC. Protein sequence: CASSESARGVYGYTF.

In regard to this clone: With a much larger clone just one base away, this may be a read error. The chain employs TRBV7-2 and TRBJ2-7; TRBD1 matches at 8 bases. The CDR3 has 15 amino acids. Germline V gives CDR1 SGHTA, CDR2 FQGNSA. DNA of the CDR3: TGTGCCAGCAGCTTGGAACGGACAGGGTCCTACGAGCAGCACTTC. Its protein product is CASSLERTGSYEQHF.

The chain combines TRBV9 with TRBJ2-1; unclear D gene. This CDR3 region has 15 residues. Germline V CDR1 and CDR2: SGDLS, YYNGEE. Trimming left V 2 bases short and J 0 bases short, with 9 bases between. This CDR3 is CASSVISSSYNEQFF. The CDR3 DNA sequence: TGTGCCAGCAGCGTCATCAGTAGCTCCTACAATGAGCAGTTCTTC.

This clone came up a few times. The chain joins TRBV14 to TRBJ2-5, with 10 nucleotides matching TRBD2. V shed 4 bases, J shed 5 bases, and the junction held 7 bases outside the gene matches. From germline, CDR1 is SGHDN and CDR2 FVKESK. This CDR3 has 15 amino acids. The CDR3 spells CASSRLAGGEETQYF. As DNA, the CDR3 is TGTGCCAGCAGCCGATTAGCGGGGGGTGAGGAGACCCAGTACTTC.

The DNA for the CDR3 is TGTGCCAGCAGTTTGCCGGGGGAGCAGCCCCAGCATTTT. This encodes CASSLPGEQPQHF. The V call is TRBV28, the J call TRBJ1-5; a weak D match, TRBD1 (5 bases). The CDR3 is 13 amino acids. CDR1 and CDR2 from the germline V gene are MDHEN and SYDVKM. The V end lost 3 bases, the J end lost 7 bases, and 10 bases lay between the germline ends.

This clone was picked up one time. The rearrangement joins TRBV29-1 to TRBJ2-1; D gene uncertain. This CDR3 region has 17 residues. Trimming removed 8 bases at V and 0 bases at J, with 23 bases between. Germline CDR1 is SQVTM and CDR2 is ANQGSEA. The CDR3 DNA reads TGCAGCCCGCGACCCCGGTTGAGATCAAGCTCCTACAATGAGCAGTTCTTC. The encoded protein is CSPRPRLRSSSYNEQFF.

In its sample, this clone was seen a few times. The V gene is TRBV6-1, the J gene TRBJ2-1; unclear D gene. Trimming removed 2 bases at V and 3 bases at J, with 11 bases between. The CDR3 runs 15 residues. In germline, CDR1 is MNHNS, CDR2 SASEGT. This chain's CDR3 is CASSEQPDSYNEQFF. Written as DNA, the CDR3 is TGTGCCAGCAGTGAACAGCCCGATAGCTACAATGAGCAGTTCTTC.

This sequence joins TRBV7-2 and TRBJ2-5, with 7 bases identical to TRBD2. After removal of 2 bases from V and 1 base from J, the junction contained 4 bases not matched to a gene. Germline CDR1 is SGHTA and CDR2 is FQGNSA. The CDR3 is made up of 15 amino acids. The CDR3 here is CASSLRREPQETQYF. DNA of the CDR3: TGTGCCAGCAGCTTAAGGCGGGAGCCCCAAGAGACCCAGTACTTC.

The sample holds many counts of this clone. The V and J genes are TRBV5-1 and TRBJ2-6; 8 bases map to TRBD1. Per the germline V gene, CDR1 is SGHRS and CDR2 is YFSETQ. The CDR3 is 15 amino acids. The trim removed 4 bases at V and 3 bases at J, leaving 3 bases unmatched. CDR3 sequence: CASSAGTGGANVLTF. CDR3 nucleotides: TGCGCCAGCAGCGCGGGGACAGGTGGGGCCAACGTCCTGACTTTC.

The chain couples TRBV6-6 to TRBJ2-3; D assignment may be TRBD1 or TRBD2 (6 bases each). Trimming removed 6 bases at V and 6 bases at J, with 10 bases between. The CDR3 extends over 12 amino acids. Germline assignment: CDR1 MNHNY and CDR2 SVGAGI (reference sequence). Here the CDR3 reads CASRKGGDTQYF. CDR3 DNA: TGTGCCAGCAGGAAGGGGGGTGATACGCAGTATTTT.

Comment on this clone: The same CDR3 is also encoded by other DNA sequences in this sample. The chain links TRBV30 to TRBJ1-5; D is ambiguous. The CDR3 runs 14 residues. Germline CDR1 GTSNPN, CDR2 SVGIG (reference sequence). Trimming took 0 bases from V and 6 from J, leaving 12 bases between them. As DNA, the CDR3 is TGTGCCTGGAGTGTAGGATCGACCAGTCAGCCCCAGCATTTT. Encoded protein: CAWSVGSTSQPQHF.

J is TRBJ1-4 and V is TRBV18; 8 nucleotides line up with TRBD1. CDR1 and CDR2 (germline): KGHSH, LQKENI. This CDR3 is built from 15 residues. V trimming: 5 bases; J trimming: 2 bases; junction bases outside the gene matches: 4. CDR3 in DNA: TGTGCCAGCTCAGACCGACAGGGGACTAATGAAAAACTGTTTTTT. Protein sequence: CASSDRQGTNEKLFF.

V is TRBV10-3 and J is TRBJ1-1, with D possibly being TRBD1 (5 bases). V gave up 6 bases and J gave up 7 bases, with 9 bases separating them. The length of the CDR3 is 11 residues. Looked up from germline, CDR1 is ENHRY and CDR2 is SYGVKD. The CDR3, as DNA: TGTGCCATCAGCGGGGGGTATGAAGCTTTCTTT. This codes for CAISGGYEAFF.